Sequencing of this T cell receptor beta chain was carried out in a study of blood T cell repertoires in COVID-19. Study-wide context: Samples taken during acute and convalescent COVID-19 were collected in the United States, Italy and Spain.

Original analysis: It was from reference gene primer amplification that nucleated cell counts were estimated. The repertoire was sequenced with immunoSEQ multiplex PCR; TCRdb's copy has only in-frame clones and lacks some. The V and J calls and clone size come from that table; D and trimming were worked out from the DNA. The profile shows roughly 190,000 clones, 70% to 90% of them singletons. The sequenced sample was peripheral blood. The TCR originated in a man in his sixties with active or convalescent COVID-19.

CDR3 sequence reads: CASSMQGGRNTIYF. The CDR3 DNA sequence: TGTGCCAGTAGTATGCAGGGGGGAAGAAACACCATATATTTT. The chain recombines TRBV19 with TRBJ1-3, with 7 bases aligning to TRBD1. The CDR3 spans 14 residues. V shed 3 bases and J 5 bases; nucleotides not matched to a gene: 4. Germline CDR1 is LNHDA and CDR2 is SQIVND (reference sequence).